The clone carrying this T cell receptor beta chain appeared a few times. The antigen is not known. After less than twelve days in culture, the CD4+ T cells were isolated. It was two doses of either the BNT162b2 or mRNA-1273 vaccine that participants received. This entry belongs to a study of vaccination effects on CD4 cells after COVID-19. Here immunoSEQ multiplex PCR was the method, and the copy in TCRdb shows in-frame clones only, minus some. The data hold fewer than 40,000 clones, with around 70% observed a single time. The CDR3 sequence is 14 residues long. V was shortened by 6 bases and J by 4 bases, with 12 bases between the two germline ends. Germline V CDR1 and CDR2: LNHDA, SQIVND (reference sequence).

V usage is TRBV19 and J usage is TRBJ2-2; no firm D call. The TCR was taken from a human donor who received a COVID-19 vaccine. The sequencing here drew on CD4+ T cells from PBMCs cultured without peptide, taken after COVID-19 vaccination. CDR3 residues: CASREGSGTGELFF. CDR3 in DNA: TGTGCCAGTAGGGAAGGTTCTGGCACCGGGGAGCTGTTTTTT.